A single sample gave rise to the 12 T cell receptor beta chains below, sequenced in a study of breast tumors, draining lymph nodes, adjacent tissues. The lymph nodes were axillary draining lymph nodes from breast cancer patients. In TCRdb, the multiplex PCR reads were re-called with MiXCR into one record per CDR3 protein. The sample yields more than 100,000 distinct CDR3 sequences, 20% to 25% seen once. The sample comprised axillary lymph node tissue. Every receptor here comes from a female donor with breast cancer. Some clones in this sample may be carry-over from other donors' samples.

The count of this clonotype is one. Since a much larger clone is just one base distant, this may be a read error. This CDR3 reads CASGLGGLAGVNDEQFF. In DNA, the CDR3 is TGTGCCAGCGGCTTAGGGGGACTAGCGGGAGTCAACGATGAGCAGTTCTTC. This chain joins TRBV11-2 and TRBJ2-1; 14 bases are shared with TRBD2. Germline V gives CDR1 SGHAT, CDR2 FQNNGV. CDR3 length: 17 residues.

This clonotype was seen ten or more times. The V gene is TRBV4-1, the J gene TRBJ2-5, with a tentative D call TRBD2 (6 bases). CDR3 length: 16 residues. The germline V gene has CDR1 MGHRA and CDR2 YSYEKL. The germline V and J ends were trimmed by 1 base and 2 bases, with 14 bases remaining between them. The CDR3 nucleotides are TGCGCCAGCAGCCAAGCGGCGGGATTAAGGCAAGAGACCCAGTACTTC. Its translation: CASSQAAGLRQETQYF.

This chain links TRBV6-2 or TRBV6-3 with TRBJ2-2; D possibly matches TRBD1 or TRBD2 (6 bases each). The CDR3 extends over 15 amino acids. V lost 0 bases and J lost 8, with 13 bases in between. Germline-derived CDR1 and CDR2 are MNHEY and SVGEGT. For the CDR3, the DNA is TGTGCCAGCAGTTACTCGCCGGGGGCAAAAGGGGAGCTGTTTTTT. As protein: CASSYSPGAKGELFF.

This clonotype was picked up many times. This chain connects TRBV5-6 to TRBJ2-7, with a weak D call TRBD2 (6 bases). V was pared by 0 bases and J by 2 bases, with 12 bases between. In germline, CDR1 is SGHDT, CDR2 YYEEEE. This CDR3 has 15 residues. The CDR3 nucleotides are TGTGCCAGCAGCTTGGGAGCTAGCGCCGCCTACGAGCAGTACTTC. Translating gives CASSLGASAAYEQYF.

The chain combines TRBV6-2 or TRBV6-3 with TRBJ2-7; TRBD2 aligns across 11 bases. V shed 2 bases and J 3 bases; nucleotides not matched to a gene: 0. CDR1 and CDR2 from the germline V gene are MNHEY and SVGEGT. The CDR3 covers 14 residues. The CDR3 sequence is CASSYGLAGYEQYF. The DNA for the CDR3 is TGTGCCAGCAGTTACGGACTAGCGGGCTACGAGCAGTACTTC.

This clonotype has only a few counts. The chain joins TRBV28 to TRBJ2-7; 8 nucleotides agree with TRBD1. CDR3 length equals 14 residues. The V gene end was trimmed by 5 bases and the J gene end by 6 bases; junction bases not matched to a gene: 9. Germline assignment: CDR1 MDHEN and CDR2 SYDVKM. The CDR3 protein is CASSPRTGSSEQYF. CDR3 nucleotides: TGTGCCAGCAGTCCACGGACAGGGTCGAGCGAGCAGTACTTC.

This clonotype was found many times. The rearrangement joins TRBV29-1 to TRBJ2-7; D unclear. Germline V gene lookup returns CDR1 SQVTM and CDR2 ANQGSEA. V shed 0 bases and J shed 2 bases, with 11 bases lying between them. The CDR3 is 14 residues long. The CDR3 spells CSVEDGVPPYEQYF. As DNA, the CDR3 is TGCAGCGTTGAAGATGGGGTGCCCCCCTACGAGCAGTACTTC.

The table lists this clonotype with many counts. The V call is TRBV12-3 or TRBV12-4, the J call TRBJ1-6; TRBD1 is a possible D gene (6 bases). The CDR3 contains 17 residues. Trimming pared 7 bases from V and 8 bases from J, leaving 24 bases between. CDR3 amino acids: CASTRGGRGRSHSPLHF. For the CDR3, the DNA is TGTGCCAGCACTCGGGGGGGCCGGGGCCGTTCACATTCACCCCTCCACTTT.

This clonotype was counted many times. The chain carries TRBV11-1 and TRBJ2-7; D may be TRBD2 (6 bases). Germline CDR1 and CDR2: SGHAT and FQDESV (reference sequence). V lost 6 bases and J lost 2, with 17 bases in between. The CDR3 contains 15 residues. Written as DNA, the CDR3 is TGTGCCAGCAGGTTAAGACTAGACAAAGCCTACGAGCAGTACTTC. It encodes CASRLRLDKAYEQYF.

This clonotype came up many times. The CDR3 protein is CASSSPWEGYEQFF. CDR3 DNA sequence: TGTGCCAGCAGCTCCCCGTGGGAGGGCTATGAGCAGTTCTTC. The V and J genes are TRBV7-9 and TRBJ2-1; TRBD2 matches at 7 bases. The CDR3 sequence is 14 residues long. Germline V gene lookup returns CDR1 SEHNR and CDR2 FQNEAQ (reference sequence). V was clipped by 4 bases and J by 8 bases; unmatched bases: 8.

This clonotype has just one count. A much larger clone lies one base from this, so it may be a read error. The rearrangement joins TRBV5-5 to TRBJ2-7, with D tentatively TRBD1 (6 bases). Germline V gene sequence: CDR1 SGHKS, CDR2 YYEKEE (reference sequence). The CDR3 extends over 14 amino acids. V lost 4 bases, J lost 7 bases, and 18 bases lay in between. CDR3 in amino acids: CASSTDWGTNEQYF. CDR3 sequence (DNA): TGTGCCAGCAGCACCGACTGGGGGACAAATGAGCAGTACTTC.

This clonotype was counted a single time. This may come from a read error, since a much larger clone is one base off. The J gene is TRBJ2-7, the V gene TRBV11-2; TRBD2 aligns across 13 bases. From germline, CDR1 is SGHAT and CDR2 FQNNGV. CDR3 length: 14 residues. CDR3 loop: CASSPTSGRGERYF. The CDR3 bases are TGTGCCAGCAGCCCCACTAGCGGGAGGGGTGAGCGGTACTTC.